This record concerns one TCR beta chain sequence. The protocol was immunoSEQ multiplex PCR, while the TCRdb copy is restricted to in-frame clones and leaves out a portion. The data contain around 150,000 clones, approximately 86% of them singletons. The data derive from a study of blood T cell repertoires in COVID-19. This clonotype was obtained from an older woman who had recovered from COVID-19. The sequenced sample was peripheral blood.

Here the CDR3 reads CASSLSGTPRYEQFF. The DNA of the CDR3 is TGTGCCAGCAGCTTATCCGGGACTCCGAGGTATGAGCAGTTCTTC. The chain joins TRBV11-3 to TRBJ2-1, with D possibly matching TRBD2 (6 bases). CDR3 length: 15 residues. V shed 2 bases and J shed 8 bases, with 16 bases lying between them. The V gene's germline CDR1 is SGHNT and CDR2 YENEEA. The full variable domain, rest sourced from reference TRBV11-3 and TRBJ2-1, is EAGVVQSPRYKIIEKKQPVAFWCNPISGHNTLYWYLQNLGQGPELLIRYENEEAVDDSQLPKDRFSAERLKGVDSTLKIQPAELGDSAVYLCASSLSGTPRYEQFFGPGTRLTVL.